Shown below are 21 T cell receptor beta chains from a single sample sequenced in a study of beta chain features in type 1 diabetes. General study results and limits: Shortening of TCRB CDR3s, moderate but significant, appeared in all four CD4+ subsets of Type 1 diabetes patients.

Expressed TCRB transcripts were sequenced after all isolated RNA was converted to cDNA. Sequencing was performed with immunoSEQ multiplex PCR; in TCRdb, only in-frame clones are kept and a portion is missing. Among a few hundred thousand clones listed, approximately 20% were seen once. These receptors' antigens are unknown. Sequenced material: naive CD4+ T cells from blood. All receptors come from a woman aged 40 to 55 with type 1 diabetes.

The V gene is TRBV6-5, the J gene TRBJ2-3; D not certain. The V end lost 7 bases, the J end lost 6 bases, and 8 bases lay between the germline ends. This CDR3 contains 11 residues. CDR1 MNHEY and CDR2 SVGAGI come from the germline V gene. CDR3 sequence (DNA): TGTGCCAGCAACCCCGGGGATACGCAGTATTTT. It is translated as CASNPGDTQYF.

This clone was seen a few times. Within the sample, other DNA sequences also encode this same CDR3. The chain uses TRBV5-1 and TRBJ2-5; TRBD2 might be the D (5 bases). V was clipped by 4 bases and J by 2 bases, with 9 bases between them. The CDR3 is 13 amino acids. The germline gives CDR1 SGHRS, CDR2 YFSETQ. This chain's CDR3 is CASSLGGQETQYF. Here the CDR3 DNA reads TGCGCCAGCAGCCTGGGCGGGCAAGAGACCCAGTACTTC.

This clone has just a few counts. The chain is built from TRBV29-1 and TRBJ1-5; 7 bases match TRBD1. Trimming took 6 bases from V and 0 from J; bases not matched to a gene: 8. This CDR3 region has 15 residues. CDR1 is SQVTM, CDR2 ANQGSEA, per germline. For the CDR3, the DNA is TGCAGCGTCGCCTCGACAGGGACTAGCAATCAGCCCCAGCATTTT. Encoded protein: CSVASTGTSNQPQHF.

CDR3 residues: CAWSGDNFNQPQHF. CDR3 in DNA: TGTGCCTGGAGCGGTGACAACTTCAATCAGCCCCAGCATTTT. J is TRBJ1-5 and V is TRBV30; D uncertain. V gave up 3 bases and J gave up 3 bases, with 12 bases separating them. The CDR3 consists of 14 residues. Germline CDR1 GTSNPN, CDR2 SVGIG (reference sequence).

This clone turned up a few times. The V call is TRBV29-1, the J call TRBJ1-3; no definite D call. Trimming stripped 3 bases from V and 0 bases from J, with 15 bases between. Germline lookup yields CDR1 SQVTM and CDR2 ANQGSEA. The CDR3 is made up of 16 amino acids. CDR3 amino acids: CSVEVVAGYSGNTIYF. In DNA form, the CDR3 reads TGCAGCGTTGAGGTCGTAGCCGGATACTCTGGAAACACCATATATTTT.

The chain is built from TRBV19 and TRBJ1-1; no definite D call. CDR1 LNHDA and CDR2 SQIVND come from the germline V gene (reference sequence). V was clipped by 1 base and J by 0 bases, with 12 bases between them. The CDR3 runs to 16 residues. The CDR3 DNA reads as TGTGCCAGTAGTATAGCTCTAAGAGGATTGAACACTGAAGCTTTCTTT. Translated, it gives CASSIALRGLNTEAFF.

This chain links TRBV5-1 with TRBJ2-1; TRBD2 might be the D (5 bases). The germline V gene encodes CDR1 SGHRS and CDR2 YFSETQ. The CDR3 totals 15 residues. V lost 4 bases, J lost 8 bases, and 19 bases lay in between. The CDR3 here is CASSSPGPGGYEQFF. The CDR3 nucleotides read TGCGCCAGCAGCAGTCCGGGCCCCGGAGGCTATGAGCAGTTCTTC.

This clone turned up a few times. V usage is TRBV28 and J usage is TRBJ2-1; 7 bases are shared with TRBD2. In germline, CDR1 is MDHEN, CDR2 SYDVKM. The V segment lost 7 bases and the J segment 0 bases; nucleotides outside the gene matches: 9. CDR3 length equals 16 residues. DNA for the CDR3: TGTGCCAGCACCCTGGGGGGGTTAAGCTCCTACAATGAGCAGTTCTTC. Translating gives CASTLGGLSSYNEQFF.

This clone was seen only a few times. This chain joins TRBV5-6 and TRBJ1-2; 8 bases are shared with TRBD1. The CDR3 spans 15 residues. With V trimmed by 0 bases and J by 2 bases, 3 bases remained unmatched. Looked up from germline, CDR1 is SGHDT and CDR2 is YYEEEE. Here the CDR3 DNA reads TGTGCCAGCAGCTTGGTACAGGGGGGGAACTATGGCTACACCTTC. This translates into CASSLVQGGNYGYTF.

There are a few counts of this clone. The CDR3 nucleotides are TGCGCCAGCAGCTTGTACGGGGGGAGCACAGATACGCAGTATTTT. Translated: CASSLYGGSTDTQYF. The chain joins TRBV5-1 to TRBJ2-3; 7 nucleotides line up with TRBD2. This CDR3 is 15 amino acids long. Trimming took 1 base from V and 0 from J; bases not matched to a gene: 2. CDR1 and CDR2 from the germline V gene are SGHRS and YFSETQ.

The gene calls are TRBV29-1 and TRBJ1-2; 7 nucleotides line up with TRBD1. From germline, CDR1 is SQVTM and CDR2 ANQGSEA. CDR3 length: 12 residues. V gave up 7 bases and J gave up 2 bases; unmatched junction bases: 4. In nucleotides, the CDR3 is TGCAGCGGGAAACAGGGGAACTATGGCTACACCTTC. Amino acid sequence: CSGKQGNYGYTF.

CDR3: CATSRDPLAGGSETQYF. The CDR3 DNA follows: TGTGCCACCAGCAGAGATCCTTTGGCAGGGGGCTCCGAGACCCAGTACTTC. J is TRBJ2-5 and V is TRBV15, with 8 bases lining up with TRBD1. The CDR3 runs to 17 residues. V shed 0 bases and J 5 bases; nucleotides not matched to a gene: 11. Germline CDR1 LNHNV, CDR2 YYDKDF (reference sequence).

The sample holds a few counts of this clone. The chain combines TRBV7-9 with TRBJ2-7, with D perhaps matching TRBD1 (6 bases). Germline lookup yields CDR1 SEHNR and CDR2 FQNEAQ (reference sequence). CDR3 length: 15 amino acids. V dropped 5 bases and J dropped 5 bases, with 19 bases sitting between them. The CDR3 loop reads CASSEDRRMRNEQYF. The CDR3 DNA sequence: TGTGCCAGCAGCGAAGACAGGCGAATGCGGAACGAGCAGTACTTC.

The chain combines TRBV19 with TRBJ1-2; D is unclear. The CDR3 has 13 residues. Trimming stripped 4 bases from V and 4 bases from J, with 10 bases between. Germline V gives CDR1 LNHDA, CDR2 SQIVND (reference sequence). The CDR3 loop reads CASSTLTVYGYTF. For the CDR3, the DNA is TGTGCCAGTAGTACTCTTACGGTCTATGGCTACACCTTC.

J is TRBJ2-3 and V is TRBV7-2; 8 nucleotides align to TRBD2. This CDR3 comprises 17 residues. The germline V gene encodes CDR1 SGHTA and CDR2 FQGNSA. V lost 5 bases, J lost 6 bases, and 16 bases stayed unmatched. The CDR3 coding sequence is TGTGCCAGCAGCCCCCTGGCGGGAGGACCAGCAATGGATACGCAGTATTTT. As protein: CASSPLAGGPAMDTQYF.

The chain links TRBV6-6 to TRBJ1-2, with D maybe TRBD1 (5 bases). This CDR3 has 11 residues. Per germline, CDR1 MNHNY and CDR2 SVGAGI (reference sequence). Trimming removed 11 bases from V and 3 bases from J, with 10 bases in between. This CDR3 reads CAATAYYGYTF. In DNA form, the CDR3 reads TGTGCCGCGACAGCTTACTATGGCTACACCTTC.

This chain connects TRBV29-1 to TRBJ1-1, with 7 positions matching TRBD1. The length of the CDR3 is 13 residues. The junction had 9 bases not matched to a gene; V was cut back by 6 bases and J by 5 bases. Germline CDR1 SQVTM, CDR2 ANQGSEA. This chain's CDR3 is CSVARQGRTEAFF. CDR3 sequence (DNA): TGCAGCGTCGCGAGACAGGGCAGGACTGAAGCTTTCTTT. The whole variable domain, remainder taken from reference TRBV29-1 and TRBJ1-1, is SAVISQKPSRDICQRGTSLTIQCQVDSQVTMMFWYRQQPGQSLTLIATANQGSEATYESGFVIDKFPISRPNLTFSTLTVSNMSPEDSSIYLCSVARQGRTEAFFGQGTRLTVV.

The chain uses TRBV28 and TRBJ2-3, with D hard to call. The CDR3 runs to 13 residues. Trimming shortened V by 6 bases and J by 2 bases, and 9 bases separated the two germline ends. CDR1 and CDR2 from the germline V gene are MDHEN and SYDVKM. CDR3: CASSSANTDTQYF. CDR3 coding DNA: TGTGCCAGCAGCTCCGCGAACACAGATACGCAGTATTTT.

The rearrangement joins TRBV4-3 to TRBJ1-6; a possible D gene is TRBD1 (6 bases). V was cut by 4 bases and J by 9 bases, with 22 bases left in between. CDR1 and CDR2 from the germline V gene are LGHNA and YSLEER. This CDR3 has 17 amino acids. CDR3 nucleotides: TGCGCCAGCAGCCTCGCGATAAACAGGGAAGGGATTTCACCCCTCCACTTT. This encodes CASSLAINREGISPLHF.

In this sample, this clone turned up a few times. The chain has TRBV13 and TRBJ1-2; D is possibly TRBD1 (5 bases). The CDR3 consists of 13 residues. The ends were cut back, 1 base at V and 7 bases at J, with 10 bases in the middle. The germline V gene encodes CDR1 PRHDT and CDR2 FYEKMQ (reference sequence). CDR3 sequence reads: CASSLAGVVGYTF. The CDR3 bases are TGTGCCAGCAGCTTAGCGGGGGTGGTTGGCTACACCTTC.

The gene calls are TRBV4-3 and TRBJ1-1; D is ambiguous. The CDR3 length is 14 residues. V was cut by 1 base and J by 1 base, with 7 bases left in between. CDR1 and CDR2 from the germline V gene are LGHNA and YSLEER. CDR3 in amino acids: CASSQGSPNTEAFF. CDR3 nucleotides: TGCGCCAGCAGCCAAGGTAGTCCGAACACTGAAGCTTTCTTT.